Listed below are T cell receptor beta chains from one sample, sequenced in a study of blood T cell repertoires in COVID-19. The table came from immunoSEQ multiplex PCR; TCRdb's copy has only in-frame clones and leaves some out. The table includes approximately 250,000 clones, over 65% detected once. Sequenced material: peripheral blood. These receptors all come from a man aged 60-69 years who had recovered from COVID-19. Each CDR3 is given with its conserved first and last residue. Fields, in order: clone size, V gene, D gene, J gene, CDR3 DNA, CDR3 protein. The D gene is left open where the match is weak. The listing skips clone size in some rows; elsewhere it reads once, few, many or a size class.

>-|TRBV6-5|-|TRBJ1-1
TGTGCCAGCAGTTACTCCAGGGGCGAAGCTTTCTTT
CASSYSRGEAFF
>-|TRBV7-8|TRBD2|TRBJ2-1
TGTGCCAGCAGCTTAGCCTCGGGACTACGTTATGATGAGCAGTTCTTC
CASSLASGLRYDEQFF
>-|TRBV18|-|TRBJ1-1
TGTGCCAGCTCACCACAAGCAGGAAGGAACACTGAAGCTTTCTTT
CASSPQAGRNTEAFF
>-|TRBV9|TRBD2|TRBJ2-7
TGTGCCAGCAGCGCAGGACTAGCGGGGGGCAGCACCTCCTACGAGCAGTACTTC
CASSAGLAGGSTSYEQYF
>-|TRBV2|TRBD2|TRBJ2-7
TGTGCCAGCAAGGTGAGCGGGGCCCACTCCTACGAGCAGTACTTC
CASKVSGAHSYEQYF
>-|TRBV11-3|-|TRBJ2-1
TGTGCCAGCAGCTCTAGCTGGAGCCCCTACAATGAGCAGTTCTTC
CASSSSWSPYNEQFF
>-|TRBV6-5|-|TRBJ1-2
TGTGCCAGCAGTTACTCCCAGGGCGCTAACCATGGCTACACCTTC
CASSYSQGANHGYTF
>-|TRBV28|-|TRBJ2-5
TGTGCCAGCACCAGTCGGAGGGGAGGTGTGGAGACCCAGTACTTC
CASTSRRGGVETQYF
>-|TRBV19|TRBD2|TRBJ2-2
TGTGCCAGTAGCATGCCCCTAGCGGGAGGCGGCGGGGAGCTGTTTTTT
CASSMPLAGGGGELFF
>-|TRBV3-1/TRBV3-2|-|TRBJ1-2
TGTGCCAGCAGCCTCCAGGGGAATAACTATGGCTACACCTTC
CASSLQGNNYGYTF
>-|TRBV28|TRBD1|TRBJ1-1
TGTGCCAGCAGAGCACAGGGGACCATGAACACTGAAGCTTTCTTT
CASRAQGTMNTEAFF
>-|TRBV2|-|TRBJ1-6
TGTGCCAGCATCCCCAGAGCGTATAATTCACCCCTCCACTTT
CASIPRAYNSPLHF
>-|TRBV6-1|TRBD1|TRBJ1-2
TGTGCCAGCAGTGAAGATCGGTCAGGGGGAGGCGGCTACACCTTC
CASSEDRSGGGGYTF
>-|TRBV29-1|TRBD2|TRBJ2-1
TGCAGCGTCGGGAAGGTAGCGGGAGGGCTCGGGCAGTTCTTC
CSVGKVAGGLGQFF
>-|TRBV28|-|TRBJ1-3
TGTGCCAGCAGTCCCACAGGGACCTCTGGAAACACCATATATTTT
CASSPTGTSGNTIYF
>once|TRBV11-3|TRBD2|TRBJ2-1
TGTGCCAGCAGCTCAAACGGGACTAGCGGGGGGACCTACAATGAGCAGTTCTTC
CASSSNGTSGGTYNEQFF
>-|TRBV7-3|-|TRBJ2-1
TGTGCCAGCAGCTTACAAGGAGGACTCTACAATGAGCAGTTCTTC
CASSLQGGLYNEQFF
>-|TRBV5-4|-|TRBJ2-2
TGTGCCAGCAGCTTCTCGGGGATTGCCGGGGAGCTGTTTTTT
CASSFSGIAGELFF
>-|TRBV19|TRBD2|TRBJ2-7
TGTGCCAGTAGAAGAGGACTAGCGGGACCCTACGAGCAGTACTTC
CASRRGLAGPYEQYF
>-|TRBV11-3|-|TRBJ2-1
TGTGCCAGCAGCTCAGGGACCTACAATGAGCAGTTCTTC
CASSSGTYNEQFF
>-|TRBV28|-|TRBJ1-6
TGTGCCAGCAGTCTTTTGAATTCACCCCTCCACTTT
CASSLLNSPLHF
>-|TRBV7-6|TRBD2|TRBJ2-1
TGTGCCAGCAGCTTGGTAAGCGGGAGGGCCGCCAATGAGCAGTTCTTC
CASSLVSGRAANEQFF